This TCR beta chain was sequenced in a study of T cell repertoires in cytomegalovirus infection (dated by TCRdb to 2018 to 2020). At the level of the whole study: Donor HLA type was relevant to the analysis, as public TCR beta signatures indicated carriage of CMV infection together with the matching HLA type.

From the cysteine up to the phenylalanine, the CDR3 has a length of 15 residues. Left in the record is the CDR3 DNA by itself, 45 bases read in frame from the first base. The germline V gene encodes CDR1 SGHAT and CDR2 FQNNGV. V is cut by 2 bases and J by 0 bases, and the space between the germline ends is 10 bases. Reads for this sample came from an Illumina HiSeq 1500. TCRdb reanalyzed the raw reads on its own, using fastp at Q25 for trimming and MiXCR for clone calling, and kept in-frame beta chains. Each entry merges the rows of one CDR3 protein and shows their most common DNA and genes. This sample holds under 800,000 distinct CDR3 sequences; roughly 26% were observed only once. The ten largest account for under 8.5% of the sample. This clonotype was counted many times. Its binding antigen is unknown. One base away there is no much larger clone; base qualities are not given. Overall study outcomes, separate from this receptor: The ex vivo response was dominated by HLA-C-restricted CMV-specific TCR beta clonotypes, which also provided the single most frequent clonotype in two of eight donors. In both this cohort and an independent roughly 330-donor cohort, the cumulative frequency of public TCR beta family members distinguished carriers of CMV infection plus the relevant HLA type.

The receptor was derived from a human donor in good health (CMV status not recorded). Some clones in this sample may be carry-over from other donors' samples. Sequencing was carried out using CD8+ T cells from PBMCs. The chain was built from TRBV11-2 and TRBJ1-1, with a tentative D gene TRBD1 over 5 matching bases. At the DNA level, the sequence is TGTGCCAGCAGCTTAACAGGCTATATGAACACTGAAGCTTTCTTT. This translates into CASSLTGYMNTEAFF.